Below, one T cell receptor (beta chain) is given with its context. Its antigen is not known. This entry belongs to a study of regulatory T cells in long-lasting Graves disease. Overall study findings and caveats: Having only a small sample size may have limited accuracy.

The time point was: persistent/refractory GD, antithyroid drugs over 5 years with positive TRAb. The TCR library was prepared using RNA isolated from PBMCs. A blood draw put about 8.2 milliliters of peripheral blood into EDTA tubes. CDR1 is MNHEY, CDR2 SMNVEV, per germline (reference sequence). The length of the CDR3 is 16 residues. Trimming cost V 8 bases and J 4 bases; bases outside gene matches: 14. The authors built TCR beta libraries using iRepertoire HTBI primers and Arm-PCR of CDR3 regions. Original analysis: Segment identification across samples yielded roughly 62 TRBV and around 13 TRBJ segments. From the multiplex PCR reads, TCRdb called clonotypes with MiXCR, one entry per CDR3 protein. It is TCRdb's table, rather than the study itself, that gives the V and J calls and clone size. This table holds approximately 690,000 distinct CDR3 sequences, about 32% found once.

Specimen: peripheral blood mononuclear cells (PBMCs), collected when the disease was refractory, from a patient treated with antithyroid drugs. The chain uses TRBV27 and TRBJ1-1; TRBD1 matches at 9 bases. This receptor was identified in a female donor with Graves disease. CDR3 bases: TGTGCCAGCTGCCGGGGGACAGGGAGAGGGTGCACTGAAGCTTTCTTT. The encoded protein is CASCRGTGRGCTEAFF.